A single sample gave rise to the 27 T cell receptor beta chains below, sequenced in a study of T cells in Graves' hyperthyroidism and ophthalmopathy. It was RNA transcripts that yielded the amplified TCR beta CDR3 regions. The HTBI set primed first-round TCR CDR3 RT-PCR. Each CDR3 protein is one row after TCRdb ran MiXCR on the multiplex PCR reads. This table has approximately 710,000 distinct CDR3 sequences, 15% to 20% appearing once. The specimen sequenced was blood. Receptors were obtained from a man aged 45-60 years with Graves' hyperthyroidism.

This clonotype was seen repeatedly, ten times or more. The chain uses TRBV28 and TRBJ2-1; 11 bases are a match to TRBD2. This CDR3 has 16 amino acids. V shed 6 bases and J 7 bases; nucleotides not matched to a gene: 11. Germline values: CDR1 MDHEN, CDR2 SYDVKM. In DNA form, the CDR3 reads TGTGCCAGCAGGTCATCGACTAGCGGGGCTGGAAATGAGCAGTTCTTC. Amino acids: CASRSSTSGAGNEQFF.

Points on this clonotype: This may be a read error: a much more frequent sequence differs by one nucleotide. The chain links TRBV30 to TRBJ1-4; a possible D gene is TRBD1 (6 bases). V was trimmed by 7 bases and J by 7 bases, leaving 22 bases between them. The CDR3 length is 15 residues. Germline CDR1 is GTSNPN and CDR2 is SVGIG (reference sequence). CDR3 sequence reads: CAYLPETGPGEKLFF. CDR3 coding DNA: TGTGCCTATCTACCTGAAACAGGGCCTGGTGAAAAACTGTTTTTT.

This clonotype appeared many times. The gene calls are TRBV28 and TRBJ2-3; TRBD2 agrees at 8 bases. Germline V gives CDR1 MDHEN, CDR2 SYDVKM. The CDR3 has 14 amino acids. After removal of 6 bases from V and 5 bases from J, the junction contained 7 bases not matched to a gene. In DNA form, the CDR3 reads TGTGCCAGCAGCCGACTAGCGTCTGGAGATACGCAGTATTTT. This gives the protein CASSRLASGDTQYF. The whole variable domain, remainder taken from reference TRBV28 and TRBJ2-3, is DVKVTQSSRYLVKRTGEKVFLECVQDMDHENMFWYRQDPGLGLRLIYFSYDVKMKEKGDIPEGYSVSREKKERFSLILESASTNQTSMYLCASSRLASGDTQYFGPGTRLTVL.

This clonotype was picked up a small number of times. This chain connects TRBV2 to TRBJ1-1; D might be TRBD1 (6 bases). This CDR3 has 14 residues. CDR1 is SNHLY, CDR2 FYNNEI, per germline. V lost 5 bases and J lost 3, with 13 bases in between. CDR3 in DNA: TGTGCCAGCAGTATGGACAGCAGATACACTGAAGCTTTCTTT. Translated, it gives CASSMDSRYTEAFF.

Here the CDR3 DNA reads TGTGCCTGGAGTCCAGGGACAGGGGGAACTGAAGCTTTCTTT. Residues: CAWSPGTGGTEAFF. The V call is TRBV30, the J call TRBJ1-1; TRBD1 matches 11 bases. V shed 2 bases and J 5 bases; nucleotides not matched to a gene: 4. The CDR3 sequence is 14 residues long. CDR1 and CDR2 (germline): GTSNPN, SVGIG (reference sequence).

This clonotype was detected only a few times. The chain employs TRBV7-6 and TRBJ1-1; D is perhaps TRBD1 (5 bases). V lost 5 bases, J lost 3 bases, and 16 bases lay in between. Germline V CDR1 and CDR2: SGHVS, FNYEAQ. This CDR3 is built from 15 residues. The CDR3 coding sequence is TGTGCCAGCAGCCTCCGCTCAGGGAGGGACACTGAAGCTTTCTTT. This sequence encodes CASSLRSGRDTEAFF.

This clonotype showed up many times. The rearrangement links TRBV19 to TRBJ2-7; 10 bases are a match to TRBD1. V gave up 7 bases and J gave up 6 bases; unmatched junction bases: 6. There are 13 residues in the CDR3. The germline CDR1 and CDR2 sequences are LNHDA and SQIVND (reference sequence). The CDR3 protein is CASTDRGLSEQYF. The CDR3 coding sequence is TGTGCCAGTACAGACAGGGGGCTTAGCGAGCAGTACTTC.

The chain recombines TRBV5-1 with TRBJ2-1; tentatively, D is TRBD1 (6 bases). Germline V gene data show CDR1 as SGHRS and CDR2 as YFSETQ. The CDR3 totals 12 residues. Trimming shortened V by 2 bases and J by 9 bases, and 9 bases separated the two germline ends. The CDR3 coding sequence is TGCGCCAGCAGCTTACAGGGCCGTGAGCAGTTCTTC. It codes for CASSLQGREQFF.

The V call is TRBV30, the J call TRBJ1-2; unclear D gene. Deletions cut 2 bases from V and 4 bases from J, with 8 bases between. The CDR3 is 12 amino acids. Germline V gene data show CDR1 as GTSNPN and CDR2 as SVGIG (reference sequence). The CDR3 is CAWSPVPYGYTF. Written as DNA, the CDR3 is TGTGCCTGGAGTCCCGTCCCCTATGGCTACACCTTC.

This clonotype appeared many times. V and J are TRBV5-1 and TRBJ1-1, with 10 bases aligning to TRBD1. The CDR3 is 14 residues long. Germline V CDR1 and CDR2: SGHRS, YFSETQ. V dropped 5 bases and J dropped 1; count of bases not matched to a gene: 2. In DNA form, the CDR3 reads TGCGCCAGCAGGGACAGGGGGAGGAACACTGAAGCTTTCTTT. It yields the protein CASRDRGRNTEAFF.

This clonotype has a count of ten or more. The chain is built from TRBV7-6 and TRBJ2-6; D is perhaps TRBD1 or TRBD2 (5 bases each). In germline, CDR1 is SGHVS, CDR2 FNYEAQ. The CDR3 covers 14 residues. CDR3 region: CASGPVSGANVLTF. CDR3 bases: TGTGCGTCGGGACCGGTCTCTGGGGCCAACGTCCTGACTTTC.

Ten or more counts support this clonotype. The J gene is TRBJ1-2, the V gene TRBV24-1; no reliable D call. V was pared by 5 bases and J by 3 bases, with 6 bases between. There are 12 residues in the CDR3. Germline-derived CDR1 and CDR2 are KGHDR and SFDVKD. Here the CDR3 DNA reads TGTGCCACCAGTGGGAGTGACTATGGCTACACCTTC. It is translated as CATSGSDYGYTF.

V usage is TRBV5-6 and J usage is TRBJ2-7, with 16 bases identical to TRBD2. Germline-derived CDR1 and CDR2 are SGHDT and YYEEEE. The CDR3 covers 17 residues. The trim removed 4 bases at V and 5 bases at J, leaving 9 bases unmatched. CDR3 sequence (DNA): TGTGCCAGCAGCCCGCCGGGACTAGCGGGAGGGACCCACGAGCAGTACTTC. This sequence encodes CASSPPGLAGGTHEQYF.

This rearrangement joins TRBV9 to TRBJ2-3; TRBD1 matches at 8 bases. This CDR3 comprises 15 residues. Germline lookup yields CDR1 SGDLS and CDR2 YYNGEE. Trimming cost V 0 bases and J 5 bases; bases outside gene matches: 5. The DNA of the CDR3 is TGTGCCAGCAGCGTAGATCAGGGGGCGATAGATACGCAGTATTTT. This codes for CASSVDQGAIDTQYF.

V gene TRBV12-3 or TRBV12-4 combines with J gene TRBJ1-1; D is unresolved. Trimming took off 3 bases at V and 5 bases at J, with 16 bases between the two ends. This CDR3 contains 15 residues. CDR3 amino acids: CASSLRDLRKTEAFF. In nucleotides, the CDR3 is TGTGCCAGCAGTTTGAGGGATTTGAGGAAGACTGAAGCTTTCTTT.

This clonotype has only a few counts. The V and J genes are TRBV11-2 and TRBJ2-1; D possibly corresponds to TRBD1 (6 bases). Germline V lookup: CDR1 SGHAT, CDR2 FQNNGV. The CDR3 spans 16 residues. Trimming pared 1 base from V and 1 base from J, leaving 11 bases between. For the CDR3, the DNA is TGTGCCAGCAGCTTAGGGCTGGACAGATCCTACAATGAGCAGTTCTTC. Its translation is CASSLGLDRSYNEQFF.

This sequence joins TRBV28 and TRBJ2-1; the match to TRBD2 covers 10 bases. Germline values: CDR1 MDHEN, CDR2 SYDVKM. This CDR3 is built from 15 residues. V shed 6 bases, J shed 7 bases, and the junction held 9 bases outside the gene matches. Here the CDR3 DNA reads TGTGCCAGCAGCAGAAGCGGGAGGGCCATTAATGAGCAGTTCTTC. Translated: CASSRSGRAINEQFF.

This chain uses TRBV9 with TRBJ2-3, with TRBD2 matching 12 bases. From germline, CDR1 is SGDLS and CDR2 YYNGEE. CDR3 length: 16 amino acids. Unmatched junction bases numbered 4, after V lost 0 bases and J lost 5 bases. Here the CDR3 DNA reads TGTGCCAGCAGCGTAGGACTAGCGGGGGCGGGAGATACGCAGTATTTT. It codes for CASSVGLAGAGDTQYF.

This clonotype was counted ten times or more. V and J are TRBV5-1 and TRBJ2-3, with TRBD2 matching over 9 bases. J lost 4 bases, V lost 2 bases, and 5 bases had no gene match. The CDR3 is 15 residues long. CDR1 SGHRS and CDR2 YFSETQ come from the germline V gene. CDR3 sequence: CASSLAGGFPDTQYF. The CDR3 bases are TGCGCCAGCAGCTTAGCGGGAGGATTTCCAGATACGCAGTATTTT.

This clonotype was counted many times. The rearrangement links TRBV10-3 to TRBJ2-5, with D perhaps given as TRBD1 or TRBD2 (5 bases each). The V end was cut by 2 bases, the J end by 5 bases, with 15 bases between. The CDR3 totals 15 residues. Germline V lookup: CDR1 ENHRY, CDR2 SYGVKD. The CDR3 protein is CAISEVPEGTETQYF. Written as DNA, the CDR3 is TGTGCCATCAGTGAGGTACCAGAGGGGACCGAGACCCAGTACTTC.

This clonotype has at least ten counts. The CDR3 loop is CASSHHPSGVQETQYF. DNA for the CDR3: TGTGCCAGCAGCCATCACCCTAGCGGAGTGCAAGAGACCCAGTACTTC. The chain uses TRBV3-1 and TRBJ2-5; 7 positions match TRBD2. Germline V gene lookup returns CDR1 LGHDT and CDR2 YNNKEL (reference sequence). CDR3 length: 16 residues. V gave up 3 bases and J gave up 2 bases; unmatched junction bases: 9.

This clonotype was seen ten or more times. This rearrangement joins TRBV28 to TRBJ2-6, with D hard to call. The germline V and J ends were trimmed by 5 bases and 8 bases, with 16 bases remaining between them. Per the germline V gene, CDR1 is MDHEN and CDR2 is SYDVKM. This CDR3 comprises 15 residues. This CDR3 is CASSHSSGGPNVLTF. CDR3 bases: TGTGCCAGCAGTCACTCATCCGGCGGACCCAACGTCCTGACTTTC.

The chain uses TRBV6-5 and TRBJ1-1, with D unresolved. The CDR3 totals 16 residues. The V gene's germline CDR1 is MNHEY and CDR2 SVGAGI. V lost 0 bases and J 0 bases, leaving 11 bases between the germline ends. CDR3 DNA sequence: TGTGCCAGCAGTTACTCAGTCAGCCACCTGAACACTGAAGCTTTCTTT. Protein sequence: CASSYSVSHLNTEAFF.

With respect to this clonotype: A much more abundant neighbour one base away suggests this may be a read error. This CDR3 reads CASSLYTGSGNTIYF. CDR3 in DNA: TGTGCCAGCAGTTTATACACAGGGTCTGGAAACACCATATATTTT. This chain connects TRBV12-3 or TRBV12-4 to TRBJ1-3; D is perhaps TRBD1 (6 bases). The CDR3 contains 15 residues. Between the trimmed V and J ends, which lost 2 bases and 1 base, there was a span of 9 bases.

This clonotype was counted many times. CDR3 region: CASSSLTTGFTGELFF. The CDR3 DNA reads TGTGCCAGCAGCTCTTTAACGACAGGCTTCACCGGGGAGCTGTTTTTT. The genes are TRBV11-2 and TRBJ2-2, with a possible D match to TRBD1 (6 bases). The CDR3 totals 16 residues. CDR1 SGHAT and CDR2 FQNNGV come from the germline V gene. The V end was cut by 4 bases, the J end by 4 bases, with 16 bases between.

This sequence joins TRBV19 and TRBJ1-2; no reliable D call. Germline-derived CDR1 and CDR2 are LNHDA and SQIVND (reference sequence). V lost 7 bases to trimming and J lost 5 bases, with 11 bases between them. This CDR3 has 12 amino acids. CDR3 DNA: TGTGCCAGTACCCACCCCCTGTATGGCTACACCTTC. Translation: CASTHPLYGYTF.

At least ten counts were recorded for this clonotype. V usage is TRBV28 and J usage is TRBJ2-5, with TRBD2 as a possible D gene (6 bases). This CDR3 spans 13 amino acids. The germline V and J ends were trimmed by 3 bases and 8 bases, with 13 bases remaining between them. Germline CDR1 MDHEN, CDR2 SYDVKM. The CDR3 DNA follows: TGTGCCAGCAGTTTCCGGGGGATTTCCACCCAGTACTTC. As protein: CASSFRGISTQYF.